This entry features one T cell receptor beta chain sequence. No antigen is known for it. The time point is: recipient sample about 28 days before transplant, after cytoreduction. The data were obtained in a study of T cell clonotyping in hematopoietic cell transplantation. Study results and caveats: Pathologically expanded recipient clonotypes increased progressively from day 30 to day 180 as diversity fell.

The V and J ends lost 4 bases and 0 bases, in that order; junction bases with no gene match: 2. CDR3 size: 15 residues. Germline loops: CDR1 MNHEY, CDR2 SVGAGI. The data were produced by immunoSEQ multiplex PCR, yet TCRdb's version contains in-frame clones alone and is incomplete. The data show some 30,000 clones, over 60% seen once. Sequenced here: peripheral blood mononuclear cells, sampled before stem cell transplant. This clonotype was obtained from a woman aged 25 to 39 with chronic myeloid leukemia. Some clones in this sample may be carry-over from other donors' samples. The J gene is TRBJ2-7, the V gene TRBV6-5, with 11 bases identical to TRBD2. The CDR3 protein is CASSWGLADSYEQYF. DNA of the CDR3: TGTGCCAGCAGTTGGGGACTAGCGGACTCCTACGAGCAGTACTTC.